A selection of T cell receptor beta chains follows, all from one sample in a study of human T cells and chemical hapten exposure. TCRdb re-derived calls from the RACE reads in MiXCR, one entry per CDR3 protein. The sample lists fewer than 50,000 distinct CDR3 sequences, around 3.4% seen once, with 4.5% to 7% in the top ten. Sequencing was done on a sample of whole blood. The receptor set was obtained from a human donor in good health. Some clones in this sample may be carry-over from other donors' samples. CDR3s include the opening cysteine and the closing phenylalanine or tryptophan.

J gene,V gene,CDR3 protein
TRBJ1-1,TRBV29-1,CSFRRENTEAFF
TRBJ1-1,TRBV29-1,CSVGPGSNTEAFF
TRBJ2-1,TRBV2,CASSELASGTYNEQFF
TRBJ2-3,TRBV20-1,CSARASGPVDTQYF
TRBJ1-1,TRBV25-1,CASSERAGNTEAFF
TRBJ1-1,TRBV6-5,CASSSPSAEAFF
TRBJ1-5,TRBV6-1,CASSPPSWAPQGNQPQHF
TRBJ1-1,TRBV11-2,CASSQFADTEAFF
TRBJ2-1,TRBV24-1,CATSDLLGSGRIDEQFF
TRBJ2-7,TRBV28,CASSPFDPELHEQYF
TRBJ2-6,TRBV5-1,CASRQGADGANVLTF
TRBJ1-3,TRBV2,CAGDSLSSGNTIYF
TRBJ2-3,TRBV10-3,CAIRDSDTDTQYF
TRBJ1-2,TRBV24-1,CATSDFGRSYGYTF
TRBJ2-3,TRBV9,CASSKDPVLDTQYF
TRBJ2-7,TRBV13,CASSPGTSGRTYEQYF
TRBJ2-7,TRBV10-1,CASSVREQYF
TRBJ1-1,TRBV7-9,CAIQALNTEAFF
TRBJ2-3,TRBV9,CASTPPEDTQYF
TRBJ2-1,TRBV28,CASSLGGQLYNEQFF
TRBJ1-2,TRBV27,CASSLTRGTGGYFDYGYTF
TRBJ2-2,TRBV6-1,CASRDGTVTGELFF
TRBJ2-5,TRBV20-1,CSAPRDRETQYF
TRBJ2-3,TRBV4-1,CASSQDPGPRDTQYF
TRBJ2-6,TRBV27,CASSYSGANVLTF
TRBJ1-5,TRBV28,CASSPRANQPQHF
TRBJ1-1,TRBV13,CASLNQMNTEAFF
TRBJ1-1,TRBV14,CASSRAGMNTEAFF
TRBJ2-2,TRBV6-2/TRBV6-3,CASEGTNTGELFF